The source of this TCR beta chain is a study of blood T cell repertoires in COVID-19. With 8 bases clipped from V and 8 bases from J, the junction kept 10 bases outside the gene matches. The CDR3 totals 14 residues. The germline V gene encodes CDR1 SEHNR and CDR2 FQNEAQ (reference sequence). Generated by immunoSEQ multiplex PCR, the TCRdb table keeps only in-frame clones and is missing some. The sample shows nearly 200,000 clones, 84% of them seen only once. The chain recombines TRBV7-9 with TRBJ2-1; 9 bases line up with TRBD2. The sequence was obtained from a woman in her 70s with active or convalescent COVID-19. The sequencing sample was made of peripheral blood. The CDR3 sequence: CASHLAGMGDEQFF. In DNA, the CDR3 is TGTGCCAGCCATCTAGCGGGAATGGGGGATGAGCAGTTCTTC. Based on the CDR3 plus reference TRBV7-9 and TRBJ2-1, the full variable domain is DTGVSQNPRHKITKRGQNVTFRCDPISEHNRLYWYRQTLGQGPEFLTYFQNEAQLEKSRLLSDRFSAERPKGSFSTLEIQRTEQGDSAMYLCASHLAGMGDEQFFGPGTRLTVL.